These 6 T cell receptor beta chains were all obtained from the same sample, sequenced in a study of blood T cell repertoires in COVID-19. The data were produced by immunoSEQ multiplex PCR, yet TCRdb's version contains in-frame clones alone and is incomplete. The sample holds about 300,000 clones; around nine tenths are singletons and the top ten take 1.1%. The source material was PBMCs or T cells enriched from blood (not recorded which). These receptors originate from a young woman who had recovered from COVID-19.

DNA for the CDR3: TGTGCCAGCAGCCCCGGGACAGGGACCTACAATGAGCAGTTCTTC. This gives the protein CASSPGTGTYNEQFF. V is TRBV27 and J is TRBJ2-1, with 9 bases matching TRBD1. With V trimmed by 6 bases and J by 2 bases, 5 bases remained unmatched. The CDR3 runs to 15 residues. Germline V gene lookup returns CDR1 MNHEY and CDR2 SMNVEV (reference sequence).

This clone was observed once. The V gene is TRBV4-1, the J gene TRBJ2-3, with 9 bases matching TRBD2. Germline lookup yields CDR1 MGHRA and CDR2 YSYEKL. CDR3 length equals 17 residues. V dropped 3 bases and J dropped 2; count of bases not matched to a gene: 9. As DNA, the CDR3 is TGCGCCAGCAGCCAGCTGATCTTAGCGGGAGACACAGATACGCAGTATTTT. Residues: CASSQLILAGDTDTQYF.

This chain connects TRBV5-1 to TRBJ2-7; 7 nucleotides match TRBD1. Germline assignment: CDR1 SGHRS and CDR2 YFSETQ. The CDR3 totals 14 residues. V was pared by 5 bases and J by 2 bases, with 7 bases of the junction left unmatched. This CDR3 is CASSDPGQPYEQYF. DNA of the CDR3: TGCGCCAGCAGTGACCCGGGACAGCCCTACGAGCAGTACTTC. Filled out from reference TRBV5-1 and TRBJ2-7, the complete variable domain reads KAGVTQTPRYLIKTRGQQVTLSCSPISGHRSVSWYQQTPGQGLQFLFEYFSETQRNKGNFPGRFSGRQFSNSRSEMNVSTLELGDSALYLCASSDPGQPYEQYFGPGTRLTVT.

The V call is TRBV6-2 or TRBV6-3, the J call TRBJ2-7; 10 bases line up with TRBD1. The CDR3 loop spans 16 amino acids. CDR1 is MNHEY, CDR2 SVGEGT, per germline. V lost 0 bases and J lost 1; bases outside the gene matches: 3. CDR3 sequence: CASSYSGQGVSYEQYF. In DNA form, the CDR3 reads TGTGCCAGCAGTTACTCCGGACAGGGGGTTTCCTACGAGCAGTACTTC.

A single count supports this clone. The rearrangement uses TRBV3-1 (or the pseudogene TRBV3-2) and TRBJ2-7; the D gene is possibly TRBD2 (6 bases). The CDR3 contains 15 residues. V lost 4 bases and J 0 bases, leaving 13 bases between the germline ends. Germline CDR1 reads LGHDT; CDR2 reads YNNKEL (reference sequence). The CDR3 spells CASSPSKRASYEQYF. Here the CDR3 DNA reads TGTGCCAGCAGCCCGTCGAAGCGGGCCTCCTACGAGCAGTACTTC.

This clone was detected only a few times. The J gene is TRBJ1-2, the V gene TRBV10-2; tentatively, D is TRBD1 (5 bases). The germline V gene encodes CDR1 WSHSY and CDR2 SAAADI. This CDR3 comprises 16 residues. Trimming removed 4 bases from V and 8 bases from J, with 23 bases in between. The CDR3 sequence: CASSVGRVPLLEGYTF. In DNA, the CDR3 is TGCGCCAGCAGTGTGGGCAGGGTACCCCTTCTTGAGGGCTACACCTTC.